This T cell receptor beta chain was sequenced during a study of shared clonotypes between healthy human individuals. General observations from the study: The generation probabilities recorded for non-shared clonotypes fell below those of clonotypes shared by all four donors.

As regards this clone: The antigen is not known.

Produced via immunoSEQ multiplex PCR; TCRdb's table is partial and in-frame only. The data contain 2 million to 2.5 million clones, 85% to 95% of them singletons. From germline, CDR1 is LGHNA and CDR2 YSLEER. The CDR3 has 16 amino acids. The J segment lost 1 base and the V segment lost 3 bases, leaving 5 bases of the junction unmatched. The receptor comes from a man in his late teens or twenties in good health. Sample: naive CD4+ T cells sorted from blood. The subset denotes: CD45RA+ positively selected. The chain is built from TRBV4-3 and TRBJ2-3, with 9 nucleotides matching TRBD2. The CDR3 bases are TGCGCCAGCAGCCACTTAGCGGGAGAGGGCACAGATACGCAGTATTTT. Translation: CASSHLAGEGTDTQYF.